This entry lists 6 T cell receptor beta chains sequenced from one sample in a study of identifying expanded T cells in peripheral blood. Assay used: immunoSEQ multiplex PCR; TCRdb lists only in-frame clones, some missing. The sample records around 84,000 clones, 80% to 90% being singletons. Sequenced sample: blood. Receptor source: a person between 18 and 75 years old in good health.

The chain joins TRBV2 to TRBJ1-2; 7 positions agree with TRBD1. The CDR3 covers 13 residues. The V and J ends lost 7 bases and 3 bases, in that order; junction bases with no gene match: 5. Germline V gene data show CDR1 as SNHLY and CDR2 as FYNNEI. This CDR3 is CASNGDSHYGYTF. CDR3 coding DNA: TGTGCCAGCAATGGGGACAGTCACTATGGCTACACCTTC.

This chain connects TRBV27 to TRBJ2-7; D tentatively fits TRBD1 or TRBD2 (5 bases each). Germline CDR1 and CDR2: MNHEY and SMNVEV (reference sequence). Deletions cut 2 bases from V and 1 base from J, with 6 bases between. This CDR3 is 13 amino acids long. CDR3 region: CASSLEGSYEQYF. DNA for the CDR3: TGTGCCAGCAGTTTAGAGGGGTCCTACGAGCAGTACTTC.

The chain links TRBV4-1 to TRBJ1-5, with TRBD1 matching 11 bases. The length of the CDR3 is 15 residues. After removal of 4 bases from V and 7 bases from J, the junction contained 6 bases not matched to a gene. The V gene's germline CDR1 is MGHRA and CDR2 YSYEKL. As DNA, the CDR3 is TGCGCCAGCAGCCTCGGACAGGGGGCACGGCAGCCCCAGCATTTT. Encoded protein: CASSLGQGARQPQHF.

CDR3: CASSLAAGSPYEQYF. Written as DNA, the CDR3 is TGCGCCAGCAGCTTGGCCGCCGGGTCCCCCTACGAGCAGTACTTC. The V call is TRBV5-1, the J call TRBJ2-7; no clear D. CDR3 length: 15 amino acids. Germline assignment: CDR1 SGHRS and CDR2 YFSETQ. V shed 0 bases and J shed 2 bases, with 12 bases lying between them.

CDR3 DNA: TGTGCCTGGATCCCTTCATATGGGACAGGAGGGACTGAAGCTTTCTTT. Its protein is CAWIPSYGTGGTEAFF. The gene calls are TRBV30 and TRBJ1-1; 8 nucleotides match TRBD1. Germline values: CDR1 GTSNPN, CDR2 SVGIG (reference sequence). V shed 4 bases, J shed 5 bases, and the junction held 15 bases outside the gene matches. The CDR3 is 16 amino acids.

The V and J genes are TRBV7-8 and TRBJ1-4; TRBD1 agrees at 7 bases. V was clipped by 5 bases and J by 6 bases; unmatched bases: 9. CDR3 length: 15 residues. Germline values: CDR1 SGHVS, CDR2 FQNEAQ. CDR3 nucleotide sequence: TGTGCCAGCAGCCCAGGGGGATTTTTGCATGAAAAACTGTTTTTT. It encodes CASSPGGFLHEKLFF.